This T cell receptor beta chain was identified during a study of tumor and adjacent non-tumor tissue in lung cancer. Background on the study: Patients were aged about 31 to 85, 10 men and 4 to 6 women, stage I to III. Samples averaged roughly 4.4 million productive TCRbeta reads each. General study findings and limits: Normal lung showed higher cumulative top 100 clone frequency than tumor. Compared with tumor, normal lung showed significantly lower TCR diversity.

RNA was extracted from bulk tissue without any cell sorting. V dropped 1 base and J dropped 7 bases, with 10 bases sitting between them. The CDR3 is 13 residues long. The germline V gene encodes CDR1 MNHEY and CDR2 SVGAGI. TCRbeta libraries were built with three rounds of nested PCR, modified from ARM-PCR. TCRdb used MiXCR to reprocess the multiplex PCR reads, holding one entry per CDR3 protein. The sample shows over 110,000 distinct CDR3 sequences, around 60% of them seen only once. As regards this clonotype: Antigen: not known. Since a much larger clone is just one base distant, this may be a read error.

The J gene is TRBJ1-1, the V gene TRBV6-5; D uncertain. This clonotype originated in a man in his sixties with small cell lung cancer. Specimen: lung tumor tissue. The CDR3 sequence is CASSYYHGNEAFF. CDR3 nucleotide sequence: TGTGCCAGCAGTTACTATCATGGTAATGAAGCTTTCTTT.